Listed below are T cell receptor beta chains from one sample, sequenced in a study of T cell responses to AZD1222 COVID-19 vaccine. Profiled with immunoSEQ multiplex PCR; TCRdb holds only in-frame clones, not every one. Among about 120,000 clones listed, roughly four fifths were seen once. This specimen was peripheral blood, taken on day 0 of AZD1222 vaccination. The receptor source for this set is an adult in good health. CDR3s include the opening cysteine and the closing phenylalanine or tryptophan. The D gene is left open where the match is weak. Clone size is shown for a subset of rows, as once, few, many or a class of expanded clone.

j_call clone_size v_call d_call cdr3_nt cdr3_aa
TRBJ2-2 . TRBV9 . TGTGCCAGCAGCGAGAGATCGAACACCGGGGAGCTGTTTTTT CASSERSNTGELFF
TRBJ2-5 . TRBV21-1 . TGTGCCTTTCGGGCTGGACAGCTAATACACCGCGAGACCCAGTACTTC CAFRAGQLIHRETQYF
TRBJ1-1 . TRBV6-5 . TGTGCCAGCAGTTACGGATGGAGTCGAAGTGACACTGAAGCTTTCTTT CASSYGWSRSDTEAFF
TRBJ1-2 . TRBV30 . TGTGCCTGGAGTGACGGGTCTTCTTTGGGCTACACCTTC CAWSDGSSLGYTF
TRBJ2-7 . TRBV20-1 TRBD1 TGCAGTGCGGACAGGGGTTACGAGCAGTACTTC CSADRGYEQYF
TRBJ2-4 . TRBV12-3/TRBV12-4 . TGTGCCAGCAGTTTTGGGGGAGATCAGTACTTC CASSFGGDQYF
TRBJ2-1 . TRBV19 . TGTGCCAGTAGTATAGATATCCAGGGCATGAAGCAGTTCTTC CASSIDIQGMKQFF
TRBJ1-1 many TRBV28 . TGTGCCAGCAGCACCAACACTGAAGCTTTCTTT CASSTNTEAFF
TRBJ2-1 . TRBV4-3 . TGCGCCAGCAGCCAAGATAGGGGGGCGGATAAGTTCTTC CASSQDRGADKFF
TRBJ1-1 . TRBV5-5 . TGTGCCAGCAGCTTCGGTTGGCGGGCAGGCACTGAAGCTTTCTTT CASSFGWRAGTEAFF
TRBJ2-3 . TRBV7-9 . TGTGCCAGCAGCTTAAGTCTCGATACGCAGTATTTT CASSLSLDTQYF
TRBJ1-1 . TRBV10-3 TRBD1 TGTGCCATCAGAGGGGACAGGGGAATTCTTAACACTGAAGCTTTCTTT CAIRGDRGILNTEAFF
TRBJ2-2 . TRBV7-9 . TGTGCCAGCAGGAATACAGGGTCCGGGGAGCTGTTTTTT CASRNTGSGELFF
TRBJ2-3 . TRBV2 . TGTGCCAGCAGTGAGACGGGACTTAACACAGATACGCAGTATTTT CASSETGLNTDTQYF
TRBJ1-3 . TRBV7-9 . TGTGCCAGCAGCCCGTCGGGGGGCACTGGAAACACCATATATTTT CASSPSGGTGNTIYF
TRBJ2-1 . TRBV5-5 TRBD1 TGTGCCAGCAGCTTAGGGGGCTCCTCCTACAATGAGCAGTTCTTC CASSLGGSSYNEQFF